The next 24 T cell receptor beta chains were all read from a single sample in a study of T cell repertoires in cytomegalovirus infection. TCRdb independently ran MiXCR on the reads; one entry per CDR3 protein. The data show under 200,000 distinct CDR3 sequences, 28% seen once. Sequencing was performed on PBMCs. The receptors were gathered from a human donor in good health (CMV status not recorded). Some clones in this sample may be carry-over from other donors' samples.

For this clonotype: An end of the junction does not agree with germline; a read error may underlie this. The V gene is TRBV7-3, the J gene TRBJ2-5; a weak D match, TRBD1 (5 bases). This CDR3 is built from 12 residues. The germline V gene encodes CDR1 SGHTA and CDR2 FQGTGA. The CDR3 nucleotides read TGTGCCAGCAGCGACAGTCAAGGGACCCAGTACTTC. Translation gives CASSDSQGTQYF.

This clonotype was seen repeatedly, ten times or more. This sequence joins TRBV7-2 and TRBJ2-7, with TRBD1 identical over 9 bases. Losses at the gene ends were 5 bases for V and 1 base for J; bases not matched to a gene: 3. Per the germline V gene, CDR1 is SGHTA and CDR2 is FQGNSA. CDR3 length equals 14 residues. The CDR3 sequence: CASSLDRGSYEQYF. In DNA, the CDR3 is TGTGCCAGCAGCCTGGACAGGGGATCCTACGAGCAGTACTTC.

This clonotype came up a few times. The CDR3 DNA reads TGTGCCAGCAGTTCAGGACAGATGAATTCACCCCTCCACTTT. It translates to CASSSGQMNSPLHF. The chain carries TRBV28 and TRBJ1-6, with D possibly matching TRBD1 (6 bases). V dropped 4 bases and J dropped 7 bases, with 11 bases sitting between them. CDR1 and CDR2 (germline): MDHEN, SYDVKM. The CDR3 has 14 residues.

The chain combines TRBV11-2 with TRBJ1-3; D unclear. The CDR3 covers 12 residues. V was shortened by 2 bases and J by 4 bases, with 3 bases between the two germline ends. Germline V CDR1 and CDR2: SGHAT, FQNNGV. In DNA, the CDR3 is TGTGCCAGCAGCTTAATCGGAAACACCATATATTTT. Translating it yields CASSLIGNTIYF.

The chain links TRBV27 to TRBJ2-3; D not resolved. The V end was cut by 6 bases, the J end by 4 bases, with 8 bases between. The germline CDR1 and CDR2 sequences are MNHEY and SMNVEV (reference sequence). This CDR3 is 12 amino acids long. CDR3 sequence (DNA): TGTGCCAGCAGCCCTAATCCAGATACGCAGTATTTT. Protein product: CASSPNPDTQYF.

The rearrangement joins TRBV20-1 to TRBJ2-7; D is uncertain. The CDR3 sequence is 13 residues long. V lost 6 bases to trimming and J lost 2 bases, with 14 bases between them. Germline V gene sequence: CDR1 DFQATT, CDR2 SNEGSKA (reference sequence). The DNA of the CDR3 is TGCAGTGCGGCCAGGACGGTACCCTACGAGCAGTACTTC. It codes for CSAARTVPYEQYF.

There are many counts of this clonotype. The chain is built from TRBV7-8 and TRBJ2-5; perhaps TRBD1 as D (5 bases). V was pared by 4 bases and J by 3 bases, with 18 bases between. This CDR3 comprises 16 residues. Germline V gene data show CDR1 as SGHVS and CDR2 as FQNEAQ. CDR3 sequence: CASSSFSTVLKETQYF. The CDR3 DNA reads TGTGCCAGCAGCTCCTTCTCGACAGTACTGAAAGAGACCCAGTACTTC.

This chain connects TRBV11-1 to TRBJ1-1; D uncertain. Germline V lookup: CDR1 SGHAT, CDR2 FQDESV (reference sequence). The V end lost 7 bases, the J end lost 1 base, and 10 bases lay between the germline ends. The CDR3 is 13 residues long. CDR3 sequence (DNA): TGTGCCAGCACCCGATCCTCGAACACTGAAGCTTTCTTT. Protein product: CASTRSSNTEAFF.

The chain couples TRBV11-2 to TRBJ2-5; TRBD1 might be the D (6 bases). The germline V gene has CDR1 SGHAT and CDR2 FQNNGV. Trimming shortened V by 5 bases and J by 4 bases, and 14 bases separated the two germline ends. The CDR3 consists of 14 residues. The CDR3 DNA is TGTGCCAGCAGCCAAAACAGGGACGGAGAGACCCAGTACTTC. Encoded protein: CASSQNRDGETQYF.

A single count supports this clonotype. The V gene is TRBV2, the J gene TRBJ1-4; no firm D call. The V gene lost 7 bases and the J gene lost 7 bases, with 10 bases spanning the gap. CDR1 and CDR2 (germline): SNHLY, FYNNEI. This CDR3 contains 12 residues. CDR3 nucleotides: TGTGCCAGCACCCGGACCCTTGAAAAACTGTTTTTT. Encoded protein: CASTRTLEKLFF.

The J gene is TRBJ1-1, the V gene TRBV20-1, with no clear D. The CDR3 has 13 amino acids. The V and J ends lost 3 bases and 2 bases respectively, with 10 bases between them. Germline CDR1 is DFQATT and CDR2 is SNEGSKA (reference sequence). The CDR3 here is CSARARENTEAFF. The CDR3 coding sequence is TGCAGTGCTAGGGCCCGGGAAAACACTGAAGCTTTCTTT.

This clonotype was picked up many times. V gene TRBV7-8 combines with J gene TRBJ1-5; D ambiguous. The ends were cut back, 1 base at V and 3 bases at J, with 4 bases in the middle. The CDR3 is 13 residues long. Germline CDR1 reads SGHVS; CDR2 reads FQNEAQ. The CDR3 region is CASSLESNQPQHF. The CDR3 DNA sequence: TGTGCCAGCAGCTTAGAGTCCAATCAGCCCCAGCATTTT.

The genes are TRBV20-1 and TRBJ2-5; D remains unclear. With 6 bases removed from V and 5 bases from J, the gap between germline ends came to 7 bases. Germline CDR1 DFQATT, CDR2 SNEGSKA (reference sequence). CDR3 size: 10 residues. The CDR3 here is CSAIGETQYF. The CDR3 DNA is TGCAGTGCCATAGGGGAGACCCAGTACTTC.

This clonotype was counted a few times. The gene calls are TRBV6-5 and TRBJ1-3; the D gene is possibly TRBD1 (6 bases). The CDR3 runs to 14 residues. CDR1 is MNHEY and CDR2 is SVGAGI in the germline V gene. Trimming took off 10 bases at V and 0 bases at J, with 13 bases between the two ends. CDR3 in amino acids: CATSKTGSGNTIYF. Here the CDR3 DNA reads TGTGCCACATCTAAGACAGGCTCTGGAAACACCATATATTTT.

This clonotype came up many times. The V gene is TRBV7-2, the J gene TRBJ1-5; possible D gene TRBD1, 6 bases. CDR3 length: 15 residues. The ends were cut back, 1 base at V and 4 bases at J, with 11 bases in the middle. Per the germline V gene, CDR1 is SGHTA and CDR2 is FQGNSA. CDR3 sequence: CASSLDGGPNQPQHF. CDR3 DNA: TGTGCCAGCAGCTTAGACGGGGGCCCAAATCAGCCCCAGCATTTT.

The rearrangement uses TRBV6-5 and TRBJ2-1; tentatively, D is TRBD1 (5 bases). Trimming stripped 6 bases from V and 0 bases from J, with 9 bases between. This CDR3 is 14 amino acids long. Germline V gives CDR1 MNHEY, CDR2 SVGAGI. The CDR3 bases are TGTGCCAGCAGAGGACACCTCTCCTACAATGAGCAGTTCTTC. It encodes CASRGHLSYNEQFF.

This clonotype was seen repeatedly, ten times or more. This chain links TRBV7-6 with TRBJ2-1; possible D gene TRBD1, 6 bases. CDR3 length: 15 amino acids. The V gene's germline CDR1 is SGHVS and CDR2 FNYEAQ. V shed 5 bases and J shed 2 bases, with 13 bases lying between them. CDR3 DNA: TGTGCCAGCAGCCTGTTGACAGGAACCTACAATGAGCAGTTCTTC. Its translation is CASSLLTGTYNEQFF.

CDR3 DNA: TGTGCCAATAGAGGGGGCCAGGGAAACGAGCAGTACTTC. Its protein product is CANRGGQGNEQYF. The chain combines TRBV7-6 with TRBJ2-7; 7 bases fit TRBD1. This CDR3 is built from 13 residues. J lost 5 bases, V lost 10 bases, and 11 bases had no gene match. Germline CDR1 is SGHVS and CDR2 is FNYEAQ.

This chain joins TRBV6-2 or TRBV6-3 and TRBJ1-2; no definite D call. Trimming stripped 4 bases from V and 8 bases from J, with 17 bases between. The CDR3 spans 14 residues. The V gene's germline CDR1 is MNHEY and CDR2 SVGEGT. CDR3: CASSSVIIPGGYTF. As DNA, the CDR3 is TGTGCCAGCAGTTCTGTCATAATTCCAGGCGGCTACACCTTC.

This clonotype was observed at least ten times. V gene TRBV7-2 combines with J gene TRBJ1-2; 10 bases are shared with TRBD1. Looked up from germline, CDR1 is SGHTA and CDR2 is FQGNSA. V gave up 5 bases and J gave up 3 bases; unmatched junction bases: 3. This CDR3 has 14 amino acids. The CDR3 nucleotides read TGTGCCAGCAGCGGGACAGGGGCCGACTATGGCTACACCTTC. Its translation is CASSGTGADYGYTF. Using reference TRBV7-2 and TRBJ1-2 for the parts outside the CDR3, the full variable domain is GAGVSQSPSNKVTEKGKDVELRCDPISGHTALYWYRQSLGQGLEFLIYFQGNSAPDKSGLPSDRFSAERTGGSVSTLTIQRTQQEDSAVYLCASSGTGADYGYTFGSGTRLTVV.

CDR3 sequence (DNA): TGCAGCGTTCTCTCATGGGGACAATGGGTTATGACGAACACTGAAGCTTTCTTT. Translated: CSVLSWGQWVMTNTEAFF. The J gene is TRBJ1-1, the V gene TRBV29-1; TRBD1 might be the D (6 bases). CDR1 and CDR2 from the germline V gene are SQVTM and ANQGSEA. The CDR3 is 18 amino acids. Between the trimmed V and J ends, which lost 5 bases and 1 base, there was a span of 26 bases. Supplemented by reference TRBV29-1 and TRBJ1-1, the full variable domain reads SAVISQKPSRDICQRGTSLTIQCQVDSQVTMMFWYRQQPGQSLTLIATANQGSEATYESGFVIDKFPISRPNLTFSTLTVSNMSPEDSSIYLCSVLSWGQWVMTNTEAFFGQGTRLTVV.

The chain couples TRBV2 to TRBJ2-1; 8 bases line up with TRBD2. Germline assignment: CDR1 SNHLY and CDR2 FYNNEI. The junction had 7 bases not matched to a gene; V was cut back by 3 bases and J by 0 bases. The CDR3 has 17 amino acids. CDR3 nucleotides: TGTGCCAGCAGTGAGGAAGCGGGGGTATACTCCTACAATGAGCAGTTCTTC. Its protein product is CASSEEAGVYSYNEQFF.

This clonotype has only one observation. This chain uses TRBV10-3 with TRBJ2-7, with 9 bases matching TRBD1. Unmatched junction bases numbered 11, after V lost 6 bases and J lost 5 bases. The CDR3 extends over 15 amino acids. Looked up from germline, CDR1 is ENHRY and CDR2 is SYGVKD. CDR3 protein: CAIRPGQGFMDEQYF. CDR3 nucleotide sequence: TGTGCCATCAGACCCGGACAGGGGTTTATGGACGAGCAGTACTTC.

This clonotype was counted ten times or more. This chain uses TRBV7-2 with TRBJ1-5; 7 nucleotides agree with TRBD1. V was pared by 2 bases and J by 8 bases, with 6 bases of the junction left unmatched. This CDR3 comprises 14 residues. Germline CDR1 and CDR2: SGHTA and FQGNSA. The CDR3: CASSLQGGPEPQHF. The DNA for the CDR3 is TGTGCCAGCAGCTTACAGGGGGGACCGGAGCCCCAGCATTTT.